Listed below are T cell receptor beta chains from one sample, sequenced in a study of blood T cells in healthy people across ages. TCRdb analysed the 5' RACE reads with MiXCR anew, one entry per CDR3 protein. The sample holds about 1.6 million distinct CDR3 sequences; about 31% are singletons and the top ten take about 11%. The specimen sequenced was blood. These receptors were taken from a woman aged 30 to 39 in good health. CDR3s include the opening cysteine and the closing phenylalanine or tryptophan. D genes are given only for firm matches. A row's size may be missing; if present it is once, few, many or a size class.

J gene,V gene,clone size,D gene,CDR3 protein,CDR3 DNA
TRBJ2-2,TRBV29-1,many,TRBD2,CSVNGAGGGTGELFF,TGCAGCGTTAATGGAGCAGGCGGGGGGACCGGGGAGCTGTTTTTT
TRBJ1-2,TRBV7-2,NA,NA,CSSSPVSGHQYGYTF,TGTTCCAGCAGCCCCGTCTCGGGGCATCAGTATGGCTACACCTTC
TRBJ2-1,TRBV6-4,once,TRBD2,CASSDLGGTGNEQFF,TGTGCCAGCAGTGATCTCGGGGGGACCGGCAATGAGCAGTTCTTC
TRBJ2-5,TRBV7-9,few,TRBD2,CASSAALRGSQETQYF,TGTGCCAGCAGCGCAGCCTTGCGGGGGAGCCAAGAGACCCAGTACTTC
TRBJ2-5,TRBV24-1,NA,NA,CATSDSGTRETQYF,TGTGCCACCAGTGACTCCGGGACTCGGGAGACCCAGTACTTC
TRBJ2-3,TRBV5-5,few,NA,CASSFLTRLFTDTQYF,TGTGCCAGCAGCTTTCTGACCCGACTTTTCACAGATACGCAGTATTTT
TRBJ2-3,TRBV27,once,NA,CASSPLVLEDGADTQYF,TGTGCCAGCAGCCCTTTGGTCCTGGAGGATGGGGCAGATACGCAGTATTTT
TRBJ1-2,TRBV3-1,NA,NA,CASSHAAGYTF,TGTGCCAGCAGCCATGCTGCTGGCTACACCTTC
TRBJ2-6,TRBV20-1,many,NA,CSAADMDFSGANVLTF,TGCAGTGCCGCCGACATGGATTTCTCTGGGGCCAACGTCCTGACTTTC
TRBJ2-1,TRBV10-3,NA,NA,CAMKGPVPLNNEQFF,TGTGCCATGAAGGGGCCGGTACCCCTAAACAATGAGCAGTTCTTC
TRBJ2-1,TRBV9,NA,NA,CASSVVAGTYNEQFF,TGTGCCAGCAGCGTAGTGGCAGGGACCTACAATGAGCAGTTCTTC
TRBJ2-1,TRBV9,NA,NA,CASSPSRAYNEQFF,TGTGCCAGCAGCCCCAGCAGGGCTTACAATGAGCAGTTCTTC
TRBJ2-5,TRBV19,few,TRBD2,CASSSSGGDVETQYF,TGTGCCAGTAGTAGTAGCGGGGGAGATGTGGAGACCCAGTACTTC
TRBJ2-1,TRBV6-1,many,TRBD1,CASREAGGADNEQFF,TGTGCCAGCAGAGAGGCAGGGGGCGCGGACAATGAGCAGTTCTTC
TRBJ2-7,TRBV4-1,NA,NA,CASSQGGVGSEQYF,TGCGCCAGCAGCCAAGGGGGAGTGGGGTCCGAGCAGTACTTC
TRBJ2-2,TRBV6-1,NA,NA,CASSETPQLELFF,TGTGCCAGCAGTGAAACCCCTCAACTTGAGCTGTTTTTT
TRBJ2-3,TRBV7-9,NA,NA,CASSPQGGPQYF,TGTGCCAGCAGCCCCCAGGGAGGACCGCAGTATTTT
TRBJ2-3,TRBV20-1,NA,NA,CSASAGSGISTDTQYF,TGCAGTGCTAGCGCGGGCTCGGGAATAAGCACAGATACGCAGTATTTT
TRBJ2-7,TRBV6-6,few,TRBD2,CASSYSARGGLSYEQYF,TGTGCCAGCAGTTACTCCGCGCGGGGGGGCCTCTCCTACGAGCAGTACTTC
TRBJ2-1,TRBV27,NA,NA,CASSQVMFSSYNEQFF,TGTGCCAGCAGTCAGGTGATGTTCAGCTCCTACAATGAGCAGTTCTTC
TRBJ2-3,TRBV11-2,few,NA,CASSLGQETDTQYF,TGTGCCAGCAGCTTAGGGCAGGAGACAGATACGCAGTATTTT
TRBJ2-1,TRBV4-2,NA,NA,CASSQPGATLNEQFF,TGTGCCAGCAGCCAACCCGGGGCTACACTCAATGAGCAGTTCTTC
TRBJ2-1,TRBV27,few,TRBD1,CASSSRQGRTSNEQFF,TGTGCCAGCAGTTCCCGACAGGGCAGAACTTCCAATGAGCAGTTCTTC
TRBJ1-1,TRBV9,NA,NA,CASSVGGGRLTEAFF,TGTGCCAGCAGCGTAGGTGGGGGGCGCCTCACTGAAGCTTTCTTT
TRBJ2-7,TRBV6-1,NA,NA,CASSVSEAYEQYF,TGTGCCAGCAGTGTCTCGGAGGCCTACGAGCAGTACTTC
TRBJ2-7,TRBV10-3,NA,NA,CAINRGLEDEQYF,TGTGCCATCAATCGTGGATTAGAGGACGAGCAGTACTTC
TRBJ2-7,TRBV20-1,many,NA,CSARDRNRAANEQYF,TGCAGTGCTAGAGATCGAAACAGGGCGGCAAACGAGCAGTACTTC
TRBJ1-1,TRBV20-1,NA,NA,CTELGGMNTEAFF,TGCACCGAACTGGGGGGTATGAACACTGAAGCTTTCTTT
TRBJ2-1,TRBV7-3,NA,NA,CASSLGLRDEQFF,TGTGCCAGCAGCTTAGGTCTCAGGGATGAGCAGTTCTTC
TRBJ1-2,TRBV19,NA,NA,CASSRNTGFDGYTF,TGTGCCAGTAGTAGAAATACAGGGTTCGATGGCTACACCTTC
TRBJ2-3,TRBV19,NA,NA,CASRKGRKDTQYF,TGTGCCAGTCGGAAGGGGCGCAAAGATACGCAGTATTTT
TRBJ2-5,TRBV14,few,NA,CASSQTGTAETQYF,TGTGCCAGCAGCCAAACGGGTACGGCGGAGACCCAGTACTTC
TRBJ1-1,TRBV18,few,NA,CASSPNRETEAFF,TGTGCCAGCTCACCGAACAGGGAAACTGAAGCTTTCTTT
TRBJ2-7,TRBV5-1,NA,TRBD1,CASSFADRAYEQYF,TGCGCCAGCAGTTTCGCGGACAGGGCCTACGAGCAGTACTTC
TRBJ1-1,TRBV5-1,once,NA,CASSLAVGAGTEAFF,TGCGCCAGCAGCTTGGCTGTAGGGGCTGGAACTGAAGCTTTCTTT
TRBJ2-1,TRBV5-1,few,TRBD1,CASSYQTGVNEQFF,TGCGCCAGCAGTTACCAAACAGGGGTAAATGAGCAGTTCTTC
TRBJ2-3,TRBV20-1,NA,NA,CSARDQGSSSTDTQYF,TGCAGTGCTAGAGATCAGGGGTCCTCTAGCACAGATACGCAGTATTTT
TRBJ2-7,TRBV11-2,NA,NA,CASSLEVRGPYEQYF,TGTGCCAGCAGCTTAGAGGTCAGGGGCCCCTACGAGCAGTACTTC
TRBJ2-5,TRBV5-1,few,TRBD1,CASSAGTGGDLTQYF,TGCGCCAGCAGCGCCGGGACAGGGGGGGACCTGACCCAGTACTTC
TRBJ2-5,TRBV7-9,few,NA,CASSSDRDSETQYF,TGTGCCAGCAGCTCAGACAGAGATTCGGAGACCCAGTACTTC
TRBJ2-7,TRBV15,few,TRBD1,CATSAKQGVEQYF,TGTGCCACCAGCGCCAAACAGGGGGTCGAGCAGTACTTC
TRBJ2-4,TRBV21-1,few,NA,CATSGLAGGAKNIQYF,TGTGCCACCTCGGGACTAGCGGGAGGCGCCAAAAACATTCAGTACTTC